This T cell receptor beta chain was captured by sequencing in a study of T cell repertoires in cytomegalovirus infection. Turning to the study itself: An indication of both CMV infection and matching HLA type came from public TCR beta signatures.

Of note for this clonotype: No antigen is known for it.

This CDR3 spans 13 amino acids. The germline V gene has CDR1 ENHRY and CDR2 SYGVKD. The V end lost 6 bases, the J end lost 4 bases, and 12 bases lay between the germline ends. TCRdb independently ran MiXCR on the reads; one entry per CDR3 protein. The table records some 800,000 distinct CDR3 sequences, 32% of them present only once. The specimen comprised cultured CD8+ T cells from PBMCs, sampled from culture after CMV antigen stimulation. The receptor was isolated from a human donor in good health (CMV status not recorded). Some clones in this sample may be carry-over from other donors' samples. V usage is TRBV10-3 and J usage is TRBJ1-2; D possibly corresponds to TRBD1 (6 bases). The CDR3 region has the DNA TGTGCCATCAGATCAGGGGATAGCTATGGCTACACCTTC. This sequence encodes CAIRSGDSYGYTF.